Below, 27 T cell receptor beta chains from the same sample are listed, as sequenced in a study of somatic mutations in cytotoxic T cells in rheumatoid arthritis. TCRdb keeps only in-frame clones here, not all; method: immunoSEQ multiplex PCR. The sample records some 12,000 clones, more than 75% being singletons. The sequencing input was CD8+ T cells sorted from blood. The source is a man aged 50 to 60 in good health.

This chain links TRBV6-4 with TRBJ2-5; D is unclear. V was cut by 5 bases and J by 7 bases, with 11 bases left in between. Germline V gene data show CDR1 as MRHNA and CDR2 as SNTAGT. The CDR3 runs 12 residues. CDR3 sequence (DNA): TGTGCCAGCAGTCCCAAACCGGTGACCCAGTACTTC. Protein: CASSPKPVTQYF.

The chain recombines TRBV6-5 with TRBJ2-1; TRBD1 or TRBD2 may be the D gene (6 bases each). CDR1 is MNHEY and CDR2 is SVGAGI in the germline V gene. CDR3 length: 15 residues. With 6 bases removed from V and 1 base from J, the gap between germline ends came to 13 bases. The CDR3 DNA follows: TGTGCCAGCAGCCAAGGGGGGCCATCCTACAATGAGCAGTTCTTC. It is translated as CASSQGGPSYNEQFF.

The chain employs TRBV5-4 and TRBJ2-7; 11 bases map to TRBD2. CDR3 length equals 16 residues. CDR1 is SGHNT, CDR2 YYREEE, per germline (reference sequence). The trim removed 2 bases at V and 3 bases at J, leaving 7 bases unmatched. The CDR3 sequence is CASSLLAGDKVYEQYF. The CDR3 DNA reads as TGTGCCAGCAGCTTACTAGCGGGAGACAAAGTCTACGAGCAGTACTTC.

CDR3 in amino acids: CASKVGQGRSPLHF. The CDR3, as DNA: TGTGCCAGCAAAGTTGGACAGGGACGTTCACCCCTCCACTTT. The chain links TRBV6-5 to TRBJ1-6; 8 bases align to TRBD1. This CDR3 is built from 14 residues. V lost 7 bases to trimming and J lost 9 bases; unmatched junction nucleotides: 8. The V gene's germline CDR1 is MNHEY and CDR2 SVGAGI.

The CDR3, as DNA: TGTGCCAGCAGCTTAGCTGGCAGCCTGAACACTGAAGCTTTCTTT. The encoded protein is CASSLAGSLNTEAFF. This chain uses TRBV7-9 with TRBJ1-1; D remains unclear. This CDR3 is built from 15 residues. Germline V gene data show CDR1 as SEHNR and CDR2 as FQNEAQ (reference sequence). V was clipped by 0 bases and J by 0 bases, with 8 bases between them.

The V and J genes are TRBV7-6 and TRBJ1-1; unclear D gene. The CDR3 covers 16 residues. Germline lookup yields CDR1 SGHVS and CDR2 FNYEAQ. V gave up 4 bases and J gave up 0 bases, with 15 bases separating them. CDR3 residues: CASSYAARTMNTEAFF. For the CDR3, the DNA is TGTGCCAGCAGCTACGCCGCCAGAACCATGAACACTGAAGCTTTCTTT. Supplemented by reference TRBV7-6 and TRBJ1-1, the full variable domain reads GAGVSQSPRYKVTKRGQDVALRCDPISGHVSLYWYRQALGQGPEFLTYFNYEAQQDKSGLPNDRFSAERPEGSISTLTIQRTEQRDSAMYRCASSYAARTMNTEAFFGQGTRLTVV.

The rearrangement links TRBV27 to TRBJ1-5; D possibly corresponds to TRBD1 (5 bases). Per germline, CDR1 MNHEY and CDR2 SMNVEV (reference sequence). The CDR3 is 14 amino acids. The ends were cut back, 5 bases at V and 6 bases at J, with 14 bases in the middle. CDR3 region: CASSGGSGVQPQHF. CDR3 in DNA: TGTGCCAGCAGTGGGGGGTCGGGGGTTCAGCCCCAGCATTTT.

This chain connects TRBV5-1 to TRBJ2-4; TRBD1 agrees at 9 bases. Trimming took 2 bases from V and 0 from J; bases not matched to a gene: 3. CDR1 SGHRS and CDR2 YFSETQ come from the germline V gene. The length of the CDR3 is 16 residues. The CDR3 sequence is CASSLPTGGAKNIQYF. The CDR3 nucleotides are TGCGCCAGCAGCTTACCGACAGGGGGAGCCAAAAACATTCAGTACTTC.

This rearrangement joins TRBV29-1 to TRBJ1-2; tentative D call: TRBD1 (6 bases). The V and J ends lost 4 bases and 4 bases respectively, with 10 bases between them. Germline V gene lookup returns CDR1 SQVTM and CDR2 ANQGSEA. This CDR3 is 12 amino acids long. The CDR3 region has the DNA TGCAGCGTTGCGCAGGGGTCCTATGGCTACACCTTC. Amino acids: CSVAQGSYGYTF.

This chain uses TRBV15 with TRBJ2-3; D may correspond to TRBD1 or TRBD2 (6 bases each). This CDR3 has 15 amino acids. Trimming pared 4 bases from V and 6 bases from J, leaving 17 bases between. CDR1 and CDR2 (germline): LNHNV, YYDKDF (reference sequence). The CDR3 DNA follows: TGTGCCACCAGCACAAAGGGGGGAATCTTGGATACGCAGTATTTT. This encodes CATSTKGGILDTQYF.

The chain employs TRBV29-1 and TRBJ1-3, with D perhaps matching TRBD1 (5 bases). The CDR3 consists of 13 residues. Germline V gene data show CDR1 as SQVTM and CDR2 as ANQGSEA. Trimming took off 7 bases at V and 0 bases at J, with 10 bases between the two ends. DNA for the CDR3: TGCAGCGCCACCGGGGGCTCTGGAAACACCATATATTTT. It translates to CSATGGSGNTIYF.

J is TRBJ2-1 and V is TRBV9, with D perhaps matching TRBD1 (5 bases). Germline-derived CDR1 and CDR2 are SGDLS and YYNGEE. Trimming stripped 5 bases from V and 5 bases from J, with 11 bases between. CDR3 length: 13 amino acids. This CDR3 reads CASRDLGDNEQFF. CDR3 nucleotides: TGTGCCAGCAGGGATCTAGGGGACAATGAGCAGTTCTTC. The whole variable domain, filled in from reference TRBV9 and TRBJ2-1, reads DSGVTQTPKHLITATGQRVTLRCSPRSGDLSVYWYQQSLDQGLQFLIQYYNGEERAKGNILERFSAQQFPDLHSELNLSSLELGDSALYFCASRDLGDNEQFFGPGTRLTVL.

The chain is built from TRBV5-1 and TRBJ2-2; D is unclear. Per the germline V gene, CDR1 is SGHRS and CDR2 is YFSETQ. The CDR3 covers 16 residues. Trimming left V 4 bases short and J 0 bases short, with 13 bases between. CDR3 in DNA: TGCGCCAGCAGCCGAGACTCCTACGCGAACACCGGGGAGCTGTTTTTT. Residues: CASSRDSYANTGELFF.

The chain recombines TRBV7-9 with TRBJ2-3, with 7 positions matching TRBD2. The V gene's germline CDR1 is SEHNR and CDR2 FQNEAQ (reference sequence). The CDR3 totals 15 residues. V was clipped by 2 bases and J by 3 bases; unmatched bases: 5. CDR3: CASSLMGGGTDTQYF. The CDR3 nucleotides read TGTGCCAGCAGCTTAATGGGCGGGGGAACAGATACGCAGTATTTT. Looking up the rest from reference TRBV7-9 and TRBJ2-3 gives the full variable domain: DTGVSQNPRHKITKRGQNVTFRCDPISEHNRLYWYRQTLGQGPEFLTYFQNEAQLEKSRLLSDRFSAERPKGSFSTLEIQRTEQGDSAMYLCASSLMGGGTDTQYFGPGTRLTVL.

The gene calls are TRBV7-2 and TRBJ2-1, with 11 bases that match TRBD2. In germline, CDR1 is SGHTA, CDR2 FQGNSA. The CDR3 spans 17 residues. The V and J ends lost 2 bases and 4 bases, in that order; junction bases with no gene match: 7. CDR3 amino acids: CASSLIILAGAYNEQFF. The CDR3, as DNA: TGTGCCAGCAGCTTAATAATACTAGCGGGGGCTTACAATGAGCAGTTCTTC.

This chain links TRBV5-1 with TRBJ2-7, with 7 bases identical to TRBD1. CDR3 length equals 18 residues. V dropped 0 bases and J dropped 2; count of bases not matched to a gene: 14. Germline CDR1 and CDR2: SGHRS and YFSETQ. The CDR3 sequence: CASSLAFSEGASTYEQYF. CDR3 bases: TGCGCCAGCAGCTTGGCATTTTCCGAGGGGGCATCAACCTACGAGCAGTACTTC.

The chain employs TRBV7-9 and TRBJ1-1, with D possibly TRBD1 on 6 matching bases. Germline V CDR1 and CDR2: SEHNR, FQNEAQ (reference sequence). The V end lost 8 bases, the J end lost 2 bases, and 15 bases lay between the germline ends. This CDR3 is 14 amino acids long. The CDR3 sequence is CASGGGAVNTEAFF. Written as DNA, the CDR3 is TGTGCCAGCGGTGGGGGGGCCGTAAACACTGAAGCTTTCTTT.

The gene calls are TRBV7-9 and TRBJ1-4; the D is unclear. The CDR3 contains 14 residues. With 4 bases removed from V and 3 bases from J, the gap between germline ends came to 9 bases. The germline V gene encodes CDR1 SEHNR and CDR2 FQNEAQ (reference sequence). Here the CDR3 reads CASSSLGANEKLFF. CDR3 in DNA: TGTGCCAGCAGCTCCCTCGGGGCTAATGAAAAACTGTTTTTT.

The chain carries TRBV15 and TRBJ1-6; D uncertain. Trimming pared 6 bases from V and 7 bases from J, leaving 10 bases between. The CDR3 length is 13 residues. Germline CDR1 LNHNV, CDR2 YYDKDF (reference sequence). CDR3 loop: CATRADPNSPLHF. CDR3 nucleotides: TGTGCCACCAGAGCGGACCCAAATTCACCCCTCCACTTT.

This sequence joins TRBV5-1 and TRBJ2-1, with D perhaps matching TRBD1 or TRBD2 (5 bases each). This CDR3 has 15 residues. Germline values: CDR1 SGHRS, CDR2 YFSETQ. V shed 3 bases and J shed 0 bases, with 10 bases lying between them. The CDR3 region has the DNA TGCGCCAGCAGCTCCAGGGAGAGCTCCTACAATGAGCAGTTCTTC. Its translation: CASSSRESSYNEQFF.

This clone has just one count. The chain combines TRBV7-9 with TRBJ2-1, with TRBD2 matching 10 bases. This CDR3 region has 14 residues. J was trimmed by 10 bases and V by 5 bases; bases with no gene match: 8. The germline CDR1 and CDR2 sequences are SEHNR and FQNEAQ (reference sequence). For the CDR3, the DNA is TGTGCCAGCAGCATCCTAGCGGGAGTTGGGGAGCAGTTCTTC. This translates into CASSILAGVGEQFF.

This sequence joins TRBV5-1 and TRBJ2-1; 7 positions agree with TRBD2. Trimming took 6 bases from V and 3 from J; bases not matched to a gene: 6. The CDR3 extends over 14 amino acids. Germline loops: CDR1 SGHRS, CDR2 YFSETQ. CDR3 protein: CASTLGGGYNEQFF. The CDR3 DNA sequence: TGCGCCAGCACTTTGGGGGGGGGCTACAATGAGCAGTTCTTC.

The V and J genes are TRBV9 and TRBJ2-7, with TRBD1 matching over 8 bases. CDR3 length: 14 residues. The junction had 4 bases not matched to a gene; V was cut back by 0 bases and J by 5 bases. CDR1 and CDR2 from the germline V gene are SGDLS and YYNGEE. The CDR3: CASSVGTGPHEQYF. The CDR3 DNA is TGTGCCAGCAGCGTAGGGACAGGGCCCCACGAGCAGTACTTC.

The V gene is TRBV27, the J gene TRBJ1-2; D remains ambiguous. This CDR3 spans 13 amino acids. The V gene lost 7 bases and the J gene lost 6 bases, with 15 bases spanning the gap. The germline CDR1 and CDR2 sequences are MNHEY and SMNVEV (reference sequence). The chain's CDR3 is CASTSWADNGYTF. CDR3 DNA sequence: TGTGCCAGCACCTCCTGGGCAGATAATGGCTACACCTTC.

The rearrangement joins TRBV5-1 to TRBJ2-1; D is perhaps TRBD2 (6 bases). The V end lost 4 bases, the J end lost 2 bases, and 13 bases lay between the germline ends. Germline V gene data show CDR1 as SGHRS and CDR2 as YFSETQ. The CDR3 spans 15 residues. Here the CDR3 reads CASSIGTGAYNEQFF. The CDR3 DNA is TGCGCCAGCAGCATAGGGACGGGAGCCTACAATGAGCAGTTCTTC.

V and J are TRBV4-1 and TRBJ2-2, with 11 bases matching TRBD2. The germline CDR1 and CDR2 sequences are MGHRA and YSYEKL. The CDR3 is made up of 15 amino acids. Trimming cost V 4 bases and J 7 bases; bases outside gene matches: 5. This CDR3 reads CASSLSGGAGGELFF. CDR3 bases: TGCGCCAGCAGCCTTAGCGGGGGGGCCGGCGGGGAGCTGTTTTTT.

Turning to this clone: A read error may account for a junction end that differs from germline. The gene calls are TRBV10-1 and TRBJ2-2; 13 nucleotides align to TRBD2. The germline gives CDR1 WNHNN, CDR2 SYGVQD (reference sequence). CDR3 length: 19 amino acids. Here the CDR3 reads CASREWGTSGREVTGELFF. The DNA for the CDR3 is TGCGCCAGCAGAGAGTGGGGTACTAGCGGGAGGGAAGTTACCGGGGAGCTGTTTTTT.